This T cell receptor beta chain was sequenced for a study of T cell repertoires in cytomegalovirus infection. General study points: What dominated the ex vivo response were HLA-C-restricted CMV-specific TCR beta clonotypes.

The CDR3 totals 14 residues. V was clipped by 4 bases and J by 0 bases, with 7 bases between them. Germline V lookup: CDR1 LNHNV, CDR2 YYDKDF (reference sequence). TCRdb re-derived calls from the reads in MiXCR, one entry per CDR3 protein. The table records some 800,000 distinct CDR3 sequences, approximately 32% of them present only once. Details on this clonotype: The antigen remains unidentified.

The clonotype originates from a human donor in good health (CMV status not recorded). Some clones in this sample may be carry-over from other donors' samples. The material sequenced was cultured CD8+ T cells from PBMCs, taken from culture after CMV antigen stimulation. The chain carries TRBV15 and TRBJ2-1; D unclear. This CDR3 reads CATSIMSSYNEQFF. CDR3 nucleotide sequence: TGTGCCACCAGCATCATGAGCTCCTACAATGAGCAGTTCTTC.